The 27 T cell receptor beta chains presented below share a single source sample, sequenced in a study of post-analysis software for immune sequencing data. No antigens are known for them. Unique-molecular-identifier-tagged TCR beta cDNA libraries were used. Using its own MiXCR run on the PCR reads, TCRdb lists one record per CDR3 protein. The sample has about 500,000 distinct CDR3 sequences, less than 45% seen once. Overall study findings and caveats: Five TRBV segments, including TRBV5-6, TRBV5-1 and TRBV20-1, were more frequent in patients than controls.

Source material: blood. These receptors all stem from a girl aged 10-17 years with multiple sclerosis.

V usage is TRBV20-1 and J usage is TRBJ2-3, with a possible D match to TRBD1 (6 bases). Trimming cost V 5 bases and J 4 bases, with 19 bases left between them. Germline V gives CDR1 DFQATT, CDR2 SNEGSKA (reference sequence). CDR3 length: 15 amino acids. The CDR3 sequence: CSALQTQGRADTQYF. The CDR3 nucleotides read TGCAGTGCTCTTCAAACACAGGGTCGGGCAGATACGCAGTATTTT.

This clonotype turned up a few times. The rearrangement links TRBV20-1 to TRBJ2-7; 10 nucleotides align to TRBD1. V was clipped by 5 bases and J by 3 bases; unmatched bases: 10. The CDR3 totals 15 residues. Per germline, CDR1 DFQATT and CDR2 SNEGSKA (reference sequence). The CDR3 bases are TGCAGTGCTGAAGACCGCGACAGGGGGCTCTACGAGCAGTACTTC. This gives the protein CSAEDRDRGLYEQYF.

The CDR3: CASSLPGTGHKEETQYF. CDR3 in DNA: TGTGCCAGCAGCCTACCAGGGACAGGCCACAAGGAAGAGACCCAGTACTTC. The chain couples TRBV9 to TRBJ2-5, with TRBD1 identical over 8 bases. Germline V gene sequence: CDR1 SGDLS, CDR2 YYNGEE. The CDR3 runs to 17 residues. V lost 4 bases and J lost 3; bases outside the gene matches: 14.

The V call is TRBV2, the J call TRBJ2-5; D remains ambiguous. The V gene's germline CDR1 is SNHLY and CDR2 FYNNEI. The CDR3 loop spans 15 amino acids. V lost 5 bases, J lost 0 bases, and 13 bases lay in between. In nucleotides, the CDR3 is TGTGCCAGCAGTCCAGGACGGATAGACCAAGAGACCCAGTACTTC. It yields the protein CASSPGRIDQETQYF.

The rearrangement links TRBV6-1 to TRBJ2-7, with 13 bases matching TRBD2. V gave up 6 bases and J gave up 9 bases; unmatched junction bases: 8. Per the germline V gene, CDR1 is MNHNS and CDR2 is SASEGT. CDR3 size: 14 residues. CDR3 DNA: TGTGCCAGCAGAACCGGGACTAGCGGGATGGTGCAGTACTTC. Amino acids: CASRTGTSGMVQYF.

The chain employs TRBV7-3 and TRBJ2-1; 8 bases map to TRBD2. Per the germline V gene, CDR1 is SGHTA and CDR2 is FQGTGA. This CDR3 is built from 15 residues. V dropped 2 bases and J dropped 7; count of bases not matched to a gene: 7. CDR3: CASSLVLAAGNEQFF. The CDR3, as DNA: TGTGCCAGCAGCTTAGTACTAGCGGCAGGAAATGAGCAGTTCTTC. The full variable domain, in which reference TRBV7-3 and TRBJ2-1 provide the parts outside the CDR3, is GAGVSQTPSNKVTEKGKYVELRCDPISGHTALYWYRQSLGQGPEFLIYFQGTGAADDSGLPNDRFFAVRPEGSVSTLKIQRTERGDSAVYLCASSLVLAAGNEQFFGPGTRLTVL.

This chain connects TRBV7-8 to TRBJ2-3; D might be TRBD1 or TRBD2, each matching 5 bases. The CDR3 runs to 13 residues. Trimming removed 3 bases at V and 4 bases at J, with 8 bases between. CDR1 is SGHVS, CDR2 FQNEAQ, per germline. The CDR3 sequence is CASSFVGADTQYF. CDR3 sequence (DNA): TGTGCCAGCAGCTTTGTGGGGGCAGATACGCAGTATTTT.

In regard to this clonotype: One junction end disagrees with the germline gene, perhaps due to a read error. The V and J genes are TRBV20-1 and TRBJ2-1, with unresolved D. This CDR3 region has 13 residues. Germline CDR1 reads DFQATT; CDR2 reads SNEGSKA (reference sequence). The DNA of the CDR3 is TGCAGTGCTAGTCCAACAACCTACAGTGAGCAGTTCTTC. Its protein is CSASPTTYSEQFF.

This chain connects TRBV6-2 or TRBV6-3 to TRBJ2-1; no definite D call. CDR1 MNHEY and CDR2 SVGEGT come from the germline V gene. This CDR3 contains 13 residues. The ends were cut back, 0 bases at V and 8 bases at J, with 8 bases in the middle. CDR3 nucleotides: TGTGCCAGCAGTTACTCGATTGGCCATGAGCAGTTCTTC. It codes for CASSYSIGHEQFF.

This clonotype was observed a single time. The rearrangement uses TRBV5-1 and TRBJ2-1; possibly TRBD2 for D (5 bases). The CDR3 length is 14 residues. CDR1 and CDR2 (germline): SGHRS, YFSETQ. Trimming took off 0 bases at V and 12 bases at J, with 16 bases between the two ends. Here the CDR3 DNA reads TGCGCCAGCAGCTTGGCCTTACCAGCGGTGGTGCAGTTCTTC. It translates to CASSLALPAVVQFF. Full variable domain (remainder filled in from reference TRBV5-1 and TRBJ2-1): KAGVTQTPRYLIKTRGQQVTLSCSPISGHRSVSWYQQTPGQGLQFLFEYFSETQRNKGNFPGRFSGRQFSNSRSEMNVSTLELGDSALYLCASSLALPAVVQFFGPGTRLTVL.

This clonotype has just one count. At one end, the junction sequence differs from germline, possibly due to a read error. This chain uses TRBV7-2 with TRBJ2-3, with 8 bases identical to TRBD2. Germline V gene sequence: CDR1 SGHTA, CDR2 FQGNSA. The CDR3 runs to 16 residues. CDR3 nucleotides: TGTGCCGGCAGCTTAGCGGGGATGAAGGGCACAGATACGCAGTATTTT. This sequence encodes CAGSLAGMKGTDTQYF.

The V call is TRBV6-5, the J call TRBJ1-1; TRBD1 agrees at 8 bases. V shed 6 bases, J shed 4 bases, and the junction held 4 bases outside the gene matches. The CDR3 has 13 amino acids. CDR1 MNHEY and CDR2 SVGAGI come from the germline V gene. The CDR3 DNA is TGTGCCAGCAGAAAAACAGGGGGCACTGAAGCTTTCTTT. The encoded protein is CASRKTGGTEAFF.

V gene TRBV20-1 combines with J gene TRBJ1-2; tentatively, D is TRBD1 (6 bases). Germline V lookup: CDR1 DFQATT, CDR2 SNEGSKA (reference sequence). Trimming removed 5 bases from V and 2 bases from J, with 12 bases in between. This CDR3 comprises 13 residues. CDR3 residues: CSAGRGRNYGYTF. The CDR3 nucleotides are TGCAGTGCTGGCAGGGGACGAAACTATGGCTACACCTTC.

The chain combines TRBV4-1 with TRBJ1-5, with D possibly being TRBD1 (6 bases). V gave up 0 bases and J gave up 4 bases, with 13 bases separating them. CDR1 is MGHRA, CDR2 YSYEKL, per germline. The CDR3 has 16 residues. The CDR3, as DNA: TGCGCCAGCAGCCAAGATCCGGGGGCACCGAATCAGCCCCAGCATTTT. Translating gives CASSQDPGAPNQPQHF.

This clonotype was detected a few times. V is TRBV6-2 or TRBV6-3 and J is TRBJ2-1; 7 positions match TRBD2. The CDR3 is 15 residues long. CDR1 and CDR2 from the germline V gene are MNHEY and SVGEGT. Losses at the gene ends were 10 bases for V and 0 bases for J; bases not matched to a gene: 9. The CDR3 DNA sequence: TGTGCCACCCTAGAAGCGGGGAGCTCCTACAATGAGCAGTTCTTC. It is translated as CATLEAGSSYNEQFF.

This clonotype has more than one count but fewer than ten. The rearrangement links TRBV6-5 to TRBJ1-5, with TRBD1 identical over 7 bases. Trimming cost V 0 bases and J 8 bases; bases outside gene matches: 7. From germline, CDR1 is MNHEY and CDR2 SVGAGI. The CDR3 length is 15 residues. This chain's CDR3 is CASSYSGNTGEPQHF. DNA for the CDR3: TGTGCCAGCAGTTACTCGGGCAATACAGGGGAGCCCCAGCATTTT.

This chain uses TRBV7-6 with TRBJ2-3; the match to TRBD2 covers 11 bases. Unmatched junction bases numbered 4, after V lost 1 base and J lost 4 bases. The V gene's germline CDR1 is SGHVS and CDR2 FNYEAQ. The CDR3 loop spans 16 amino acids. The chain's CDR3 is CASSLGVAGGPDTQYF. In DNA form, the CDR3 reads TGTGCCAGCAGCTTAGGGGTAGCGGGAGGGCCAGATACGCAGTATTTT. The full variable domain, in which reference TRBV7-6 and TRBJ2-3 provide the parts outside the CDR3, is GAGVSQSPRYKVTKRGQDVALRCDPISGHVSLYWYRQALGQGPEFLTYFNYEAQQDKSGLPNDRFSAERPEGSISTLTIQRTEQRDSAMYRCASSLGVAGGPDTQYFGPGTRLTVL.

V usage is TRBV4-3 and J usage is TRBJ2-7; D gene ambiguous. Trimming pared 1 base from V and 0 bases from J, leaving 7 bases between. Germline assignment: CDR1 LGHNA and CDR2 YSLEER. The CDR3 has 14 amino acids. CDR3 amino acids: CASSQGDSSYEQYF. DNA of the CDR3: TGCGCCAGCAGCCAAGGGGATAGCTCCTACGAGCAGTACTTC.

V usage is TRBV6-5 and J usage is TRBJ2-1; D gene uncertain. The V and J ends lost 5 bases and 0 bases respectively, with 11 bases between them. This CDR3 region has 15 residues. Germline V CDR1 and CDR2: MNHEY, SVGAGI. The DNA of the CDR3 is TGTGCCAGCAGTCTGCGGACCAGCTCCTACAATGAGCAGTTCTTC. Protein: CASSLRTSSYNEQFF.

Ten or more counts support this clonotype. V and J are TRBV6-6 and TRBJ1-2; tentatively, D is TRBD1 (6 bases). V lost 6 bases to trimming and J lost 5 bases, with 10 bases between them. The germline V gene encodes CDR1 MNHNY and CDR2 SVGAGI (reference sequence). CDR3 length: 12 residues. This CDR3 is CASSADSYGYTF. CDR3 DNA: TGTGCCAGCAGCGCGGACAGTTATGGCTACACCTTC.

The chain recombines TRBV6-5 with TRBJ2-3, with D unclear. There are 14 residues in the CDR3. Per the germline V gene, CDR1 is MNHEY and CDR2 is SVGAGI. Trimming pared 4 bases from V and 6 bases from J, leaving 14 bases between. The CDR3 region is CASSWAARSDTQYF. CDR3 bases: TGTGCCAGCAGTTGGGCAGCCAGGTCCGATACGCAGTATTTT.

The chain employs TRBV29-1 and TRBJ2-7, with D possibly matching TRBD2 (5 bases). Between the trimmed V and J ends, which lost 5 bases and 1 base, there was a span of 12 bases. Per the germline V gene, CDR1 is SQVTM and CDR2 is ANQGSEA. This CDR3 has 13 amino acids. In nucleotides, the CDR3 is TGCAGCGTTCTGAGCGGCGGGTCCTACGAGCAGTACTTC. Amino acid sequence: CSVLSGGSYEQYF.

The sample holds a few counts of this clonotype. The DNA for the CDR3 is TGTGCCAGCTCACCGGGGGCAACGGACTACGAGCAGTACTTC. This codes for CASSPGATDYEQYF. The J gene is TRBJ2-7, the V gene TRBV18, with D possibly matching TRBD1 (6 bases). V was shortened by 3 bases and J by 3 bases, with 12 bases between the two germline ends. CDR1 and CDR2 from the germline V gene are KGHSH and LQKENI. The CDR3 spans 14 residues.

This chain uses TRBV12-3 or TRBV12-4 with TRBJ2-7, with TRBD1 identical over 9 bases. V lost 8 bases to trimming and J lost 6 bases; unmatched junction nucleotides: 14. The CDR3 has 15 residues. The DNA of the CDR3 is TGTGCCAGCGCCGAAACCACAGGGGGCCTCTGCGAGCAGTACTTC. Its protein is CASAETTGGLCEQYF.

This chain connects TRBV5-8 to TRBJ2-2, with D hard to call. V was clipped by 1 base and J by 1 base, with 11 bases between them. There are 16 residues in the CDR3. Germline CDR1 is SGHTS and CDR2 is YDEGEE. The CDR3 here is CASSLWLLWNTGELFF. The CDR3 DNA reads as TGTGCCAGCAGCTTGTGGTTACTATGGAACACCGGGGAGCTGTTTTTT.

The V and J genes are TRBV20-1 and TRBJ1-2; 9 bases align to TRBD1. V was pared by 3 bases and J by 5 bases, with 4 bases of the junction left unmatched. CDR1 is DFQATT, CDR2 SNEGSKA, per germline (reference sequence). This CDR3 is 13 amino acids long. As DNA, the CDR3 is TGCAGTGCTAGTCCACAGGGGGCTTATGGCTACACCTTC. Its protein product is CSASPQGAYGYTF.

The chain is built from TRBV20-1 and TRBJ1-1; D not resolved. V was shortened by 3 bases and J by 0 bases, with 5 bases between the two germline ends. The CDR3 covers 12 residues. Germline V lookup: CDR1 DFQATT, CDR2 SNEGSKA (reference sequence). CDR3 nucleotide sequence: TGCAGTGCTAGTAGTATGAACACTGAAGCTTTCTTT. This translates into CSASSMNTEAFF.